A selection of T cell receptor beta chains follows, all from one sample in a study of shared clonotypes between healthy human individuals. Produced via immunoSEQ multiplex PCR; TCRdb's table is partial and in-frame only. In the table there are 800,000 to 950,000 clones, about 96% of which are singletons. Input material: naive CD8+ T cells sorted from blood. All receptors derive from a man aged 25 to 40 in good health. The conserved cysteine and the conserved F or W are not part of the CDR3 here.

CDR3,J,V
ASSYRRDNNYEQY,TRBJ2-7,TRBV7-9
ASSFDEEVGGVGTEAF,TRBJ1-1,TRBV5-1
ASSLSGGGMGNEQF,TRBJ2-1,TRBV7-2
ASSWGKSYEQY,TRBJ2-7,TRBV27
SVEDHGPGNTEAF,TRBJ1-1,TRBV29-1
ASSQDRAGGNQPQH,TRBJ1-5,TRBV4-3
ASSLNSNQPQH,TRBJ1-5,TRBV7-8
ASSELADTYEQY,TRBJ2-7,TRBV25-1
ASSSLQYYSRDGYT,TRBJ1-2,TRBV28
ASSLAGVYEQY,TRBJ2-7,TRBV7-9
ARTGRGLYGYT,TRBJ1-2,TRBV2
ASSPSVGDEQF,TRBJ2-1,TRBV5-5
ASTFSGATEAF,TRBJ1-1,TRBV5-5
ASSPTSIHEQY,TRBJ2-7,TRBV6-5
ASSYGRNTGELF,TRBJ2-2,TRBV27
ASSLAPGNRGDTIY,TRBJ1-3,TRBV5-1
ASSDLTGTSGRTYEQF,TRBJ2-1,TRBV6-1
ASSSRVDEQY,TRBJ2-7,TRBV5-4
ASSLSTEAF,TRBJ1-1,TRBV7-9
ASGISGTVTYNEQF,TRBJ2-1,TRBV5-4
ASSLGLDRYQPQH,TRBJ1-5,TRBV7-8